This note documents a single T cell receptor (beta chain) sequence. Its antigen remains unidentified. Per-nucleotide qualities are absent, and no much larger clonotype sits a single base away. The sample's time point label is to be understood as: baseline before first vaccination. The sample's treatment or condition, from its label and the paper: meningococcal conjugate vaccine given as trial control. Vaccinee samples came from UK trials COV001 and COV002, including a single-blind randomized controlled phase 2/3 trial of AZD1222 (ChAdOx1 nCoV-19) in healthy adults. For TCRbeta chain sequencing, PBMC samples from trial participants were taken at day 0 and at day 28 after the second dose. These data come from a study of T cell responses to AZD1222 COVID-19 vaccine (dated by TCRdb to the early 2020s). For the study in its entirety: TCR sequencing was performed for fewer than 250 trial participants, of whom around 200 were given two doses of AZD1222 and some 26 were given two doses of MenACWY control vaccine. Trial participants were enrolled by age into subgroups of 18-55, 56-69 and 70-plus years, and 148, 28 and 57 TCR-sequenced participants, respectively, were included in these subgroups.

What the study reported, not specific to this receptor: Because no samples from the day 14 peak response were available, repertoires could be characterized only after the peak T cell response. CD4 TCRs associated with the vaccine covered the entire spike protein, and the dominant responses were in regions 160-218 and 743-854. Most participants were white British and females outnumbered males, and the authors suggested that clonal diversity may have been underestimated. Nearly half of unique spike-specific TCRs reportedly recognized epitopes outside regions mutated in the B.1.351 and B.1.1.7 variants. Only a handful of AZD1222 recipients were SARS-CoV-2 seropositive at baseline, limiting conclusions about previously exposed vaccinees. In the small 56-69-year group, the increase in depth fell short of significance, most likely because of low power. After two AZD1222 doses, spike-specific TCR breadth and depth were significantly higher than at day 0 and than in MenACWY recipients.

The CDR3 regions of human TCRbeta chains were analyzed by immunosequencing. On the authors' methods: TCRs in the repertoires were matched against a reference library of SARS-CoV-2-specific TCRs that had been generated with the MIRA antigen-specificity platform. Breadth was defined as the fraction of unique TCRs that were SARS-CoV-2-associated, and depth was defined as the fraction of total T cells that were SARS-CoV-2-associated. Each spike-specific TCR was assigned to its reactive spike region and to a CD4 or CD8 class using the MIRA data. Log10-transformed breadth and depth values were compared by one-way ANOVA with Sidak's multiple comparisons tests. Imported from immuneACCESS, the table was reduced by TCRdb to in-frame sequences with V and J called. These copies leave out some clones; in studies compared against another copy, an unresolved V gene accounts for under half, and the cause of the remainder is not known. V, J and clone size were drawn from that table, and D and trimming were deduced from the DNA. The sample has about 60,000 clones on record, more than 70% of them singletons. Approximately 20% of the sample goes to the ten largest clones.

The sequence was collected from an adult in good health. The sample in question was peripheral blood, obtained on day 0 of MenACWY control vaccination.

The CDR3 protein is CASSQDRRSRGPSDTQYF. The sequence in DNA is TGCGCCAGCAGCCAAGATCGGAGGAGCAGGGGGCCCTCAGATACGCAGTATTTT. The receptor chain draws on TRBV4-3 and TRBJ2-3; the central 8 bases match TRBD1. The CDR3 holds 18 amino acids from the cysteine to the phenylalanine. CDR3 DNA only is kept here, 54 bases in frame from base 1. CDR1 and CDR2 are read off the germline V gene as LGHNA and YSLEER. Trimmed from V: 0 bases; trimmed from J: 4 bases; junction bases lacking a gene match: 12.